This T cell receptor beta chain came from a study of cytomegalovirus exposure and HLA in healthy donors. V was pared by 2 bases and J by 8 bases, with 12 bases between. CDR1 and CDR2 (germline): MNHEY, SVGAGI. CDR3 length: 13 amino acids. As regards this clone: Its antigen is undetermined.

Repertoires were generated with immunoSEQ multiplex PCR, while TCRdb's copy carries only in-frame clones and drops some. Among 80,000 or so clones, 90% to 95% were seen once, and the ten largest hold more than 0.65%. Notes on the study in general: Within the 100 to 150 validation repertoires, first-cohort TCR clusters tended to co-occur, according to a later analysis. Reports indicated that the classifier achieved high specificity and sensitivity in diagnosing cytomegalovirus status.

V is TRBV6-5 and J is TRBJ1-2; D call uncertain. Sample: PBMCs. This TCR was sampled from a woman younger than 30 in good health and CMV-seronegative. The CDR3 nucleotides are TGTGCCAGCAGTTACGAGGGCCTGGGCGGCTACACCTTC. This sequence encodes CASSYEGLGGYTF.